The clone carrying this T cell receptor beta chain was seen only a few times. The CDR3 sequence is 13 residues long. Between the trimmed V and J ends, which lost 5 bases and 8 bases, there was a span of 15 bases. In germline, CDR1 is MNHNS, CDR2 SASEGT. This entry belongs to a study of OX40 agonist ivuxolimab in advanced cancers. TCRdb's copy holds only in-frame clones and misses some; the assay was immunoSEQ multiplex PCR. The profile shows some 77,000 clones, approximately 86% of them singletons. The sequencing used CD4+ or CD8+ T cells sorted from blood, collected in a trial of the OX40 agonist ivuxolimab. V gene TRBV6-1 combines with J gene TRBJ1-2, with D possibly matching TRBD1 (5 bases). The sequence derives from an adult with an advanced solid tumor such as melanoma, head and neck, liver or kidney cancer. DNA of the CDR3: TGTGCCAGCAGTTCTACGGGCAGGGACGGCTACACCTTC. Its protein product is CASSSTGRDGYTF.